The sequence of this T cell receptor (beta chain) was determined in a study of CD4+ T cells in melanoma (dated by TCRdb to between 2022 and 2023). With respect to the entire study: Neoantigen-specific CD4+ T cells in human melanoma were investigated in the study.

V lost 5 bases and J lost 0 bases, and the count of bases not matched to a germline gene is 5. The germline V gene (reference sequence) gives CDR1 as SGHNT and CDR2 as YYREEE. Measured from the cysteine to the phenylalanine, the CDR3 is 16 residues long. The entry retains the CDR3 DNA only, 48 bases that are in frame from base 1. A remark on this clone: The clone's antigen remains unknown. No qualities accompany the bases; no much larger clone lies one base away.

Libraries were built with the immunoSEQ multiplex PCR assay. TCRdb took this table from immuneACCESS and kept in-frame rearrangements with V and J called. Such tables lack part of the clones; where checked against another copy, unresolved V genes explain under half of the gap, and the rest is unexplained. Here the sample has roughly 54,000 clones; about 91% occur a single time. The ten biggest clones cover about 10% of the sample. Overall study outcomes, separate from this receptor: Neoantigen-specific CD4+ T cells were reported to be correlated with the function of CD8+ T cells, macrophages and B cells. Diverse differentiation states were reported to be shown by neoantigen-specific CD4+ T cells in melanoma.

Patients with melanoma were used as donors. This receptor was obtained from a human donor with melanoma. The rearrangement combines TRBV5-4 with TRBJ2-7; 13 junctional bases match TRBD2. Sequencing input: peripheral blood. CDR3 reads: CASRLGLAGDSYEQYF. The DNA is TGTGCCAGCAGACTCGGACTAGCGGGGGACTCCTACGAGCAGTACTTC. Where the CDR3 stops, the reference TRBV5-4 and TRBJ2-7 genes take over; the full variable domain is ETGVTQSPTHLIKTRGQQVTLRCSSQSGHNTVSWYQQALGQGPQFIFQYYREEENGRGNFPPRFSGLQFPNYSSELNVNALELDDSALYLCASRLGLAGDSYEQYFGPGTRLTVT.